These T cell receptor beta chains were read from a single sample in a study of technical replicates of blood from a few donors. The method was immunoSEQ multiplex PCR; TCRdb's version includes in-frame clones alone and lacks a portion of them. The table lists about 72,000 clones, around 95% of them singletons. Sequencing was done on a sample of T cells isolated from PBMCs. These receptors were taken from a human donor in good health. The CDR3 runs from the conserved cysteine through the conserved F or W. D genes are given only for firm matches. Rows give clone size only sometimes, using once, few, many, or a class for an expanded clone.

TRBJ2-7 - TRBV5-4 TRBD1 TGTGCCAGCAGCAAAAGGGACAGGGACTACGAGCAGTACTTC CASSKRDRDYEQYF
TRBJ2-3 - TRBV10-3 - TGTGCCATCAGTGAGTCGACAGGCACAGATACGCAGTATTTT CAISESTGTDTQYF
TRBJ1-5 - TRBV11-2 TRBD1 TGTGCCAGCACCGACAGGGGCGGACAGCCCCAGCATTTT CASTDRGGQPQHF
TRBJ2-1 - TRBV27 TRBD2 TGTGCCAGCAGTTTATCCCACCGACTAGCGGGATACAATGAGCAGTTCTTC CASSLSHRLAGYNEQFF
TRBJ2-3 - TRBV7-9 - TGTGCCAGCAGCTTGTCTGATACGCAGTATTTT CASSLSDTQYF
TRBJ2-5 - TRBV7-9 - TGTGCCAGCAGCTTACTAGCTGAGGAGACCCAGTACTTC CASSLLAEETQYF
TRBJ1-1 few TRBV7-9 TRBD1 TGTGCCAGCAGCGAGGGACAGGGGAGGGACACTGAAGCTTTCTTT CASSEGQGRDTEAFF
TRBJ1-1 - TRBV6-5 - TGTGCCAGCATCAGGGGTGACACTGAAGCTTTCTTT CASIRGDTEAFF
TRBJ2-3 - TRBV5-1 - TGCGCCAGCAGTCTTCGTGGACGGGACAAGATAGATACGCAGTATTTT CASSLRGRDKIDTQYF
TRBJ1-5 - TRBV7-2 - TGTGCCAGCAGCCTGGATAGCTATCAGCCCCAGCATTTT CASSLDSYQPQHF
TRBJ1-4 once TRBV4-1 TRBD1 TGCGCCAGCAGCCAAGTCGCCGATCGACAGGGGATGCGGAAACTGTTTTTT CASSQVADRQGMRKLFF
TRBJ1-2 - TRBV6-5 - TGTGCCAGCAGTTACTCGATTTTACGGGGAGGTTATGGCTACACCTTC CASSYSILRGGYGYTF
TRBJ2-7 - TRBV19 - TGTGCCAGTAGTATTCAGCTAGCCTACGAGCAGTACTTC CASSIQLAYEQYF
TRBJ2-1 - TRBV10-1 - TGCGCCAGCAGTGAGGTCAGGGGTCTCACATACAATGAGCAGTTCTTC CASSEVRGLTYNEQFF
TRBJ2-1 - TRBV21-1 - TGTGCCAGCACCTGTTTGGGGCTAGACAATTACAATGAGCAGTTCTTC CASTCLGLDNYNEQFF
TRBJ2-1 - TRBV28 TRBD1 TGTGCCAGCAGTCCTCCTCGACAGGGCGAGGGGCAGTTCTTC CASSPPRQGEGQFF
TRBJ2-5 - TRBV6-5 - TGTGCCAGCAGTTACTCGTATCGGGGGTACGGGGCCCAGTACTTC CASSYSYRGYGAQYF
TRBJ2-5 - TRBV7-7 - TGTGCCAGCAGCCCCTATCCGGCAGGCCAAGAGACCCAGTACTTC CASSPYPAGQETQYF
TRBJ2-5 - TRBV29-1 - TGCAGCGGACTCGTTCGATCGGAGGAGACCCAGTACTTC CSGLVRSEETQYF
TRBJ1-2 - TRBV7-8 TRBD1 TGTGCCAGCAGCTCTAGAATCCCGGGACAGGGTTTTCGGGGTGGCTACACCTTC CASSSRIPGQGFRGGYTF
TRBJ1-4 - TRBV9 - TGTGCCAGCAGCGTAGGGATCAGCGAGGGTGAAAAACTGTTTTTT CASSVGISEGEKLFF
TRBJ1-2 - TRBV7-9 - TGTGCCAGCAGCGGAGGAACAGGGATTTATGGCTACACCTTC CASSGGTGIYGYTF